Shown below are 28 T cell receptor beta chains from a single sample sequenced in a study of T-cell reconstitution after alpha-beta-depleted transplantation in children (dated by TCRdb to about 2016). Library preparation used PCR. For sequencing, an Illumina HiSeq 2500 was employed. TCR library preparation used molecular barcoding, with unique molecular identifiers applied to normalize quantification of the TCRbeta repertoire. TCRdb handled the public reads itself, with Q25 trimming in fastp and clone calling in MiXCR, and kept productive beta chains. Every distinct CDR3 protein forms one entry, paired with its most common genes and DNA. Within this sample are hundreds of thousands of distinct CDR3 sequences, with roughly 17% of them counted one time only. The ten largest clonotypes hold about 1.1% of the sample. This specimen consisted of PBMCs from the stem cell graft donor, obtained from the stem cell graft. The receptors were gathered from a human donor who donated a stem cell graft to a child with acute myeloid leukemia.

The chain uses TRBV20-1 and TRBJ2-3, with 8 bases identical to TRBD2. This CDR3 is 13 amino acids long. Germline trimming cut 2 bases from V and 9 bases from J; bases unmatched to any gene: 7. Germline CDR1 is DFQATT and CDR2 is SNEGSKA (reference sequence). CDR3 coding DNA: TGCAGTGCTAGAAGCGGGGGCCGGGGGACGCAGTATTTT. Translation gives CSARSGGRGTQYF.

This clonotype occurred many times. The J gene is TRBJ2-1, the V gene TRBV20-1; 8 nucleotides line up with TRBD1. Germline assignment: CDR1 DFQATT and CDR2 SNEGSKA (reference sequence). V dropped 7 bases and J dropped 5; count of bases not matched to a gene: 7. This CDR3 is 13 amino acids long. In DNA, the CDR3 is TGCAGTGTGTTGGGACAGGTAAACAATGAGCAGTTCTTC. Its protein product is CSVLGQVNNEQFF.

This clonotype turned up a few times. The chain combines TRBV7-2 with TRBJ1-1; a weak D match, TRBD1 (6 bases). The CDR3 covers 16 residues. V lost 2 bases, J lost 0 bases, and 13 bases lay in between. Germline values: CDR1 SGHTA, CDR2 FQGNSA. The DNA for the CDR3 is TGTGCCAGCAGCTTACCACAGGGAAGGCTGAACACTGAAGCTTTCTTT. Its protein is CASSLPQGRLNTEAFF.

The chain recombines TRBV7-2 with TRBJ1-5; D is unclear. Germline lookup yields CDR1 SGHTA and CDR2 FQGNSA. The V and J ends lost 5 bases and 6 bases respectively, with 17 bases between them. The CDR3 spans 15 residues. The CDR3 DNA is TGTGCCAGCAGCCCTCAGGCGTCAGGAGCTCAGCCCCAGCATTTT. Amino acids: CASSPQASGAQPQHF.

This clonotype was counted many times. The chain carries TRBV20-1 and TRBJ2-1; D is ambiguous. Trimming left V 0 bases short and J 8 bases short, with 17 bases between. This CDR3 comprises 15 residues. Germline loops: CDR1 DFQATT, CDR2 SNEGSKA (reference sequence). The CDR3 loop is CSARDLGRSVDEQFF. DNA of the CDR3: TGCAGTGCTAGAGATCTTGGACGATCGGTAGATGAGCAGTTCTTC.

The chain employs TRBV13 and TRBJ2-5, with TRBD2 matching 9 bases. Per germline, CDR1 PRHDT and CDR2 FYEKMQ (reference sequence). Unmatched junction bases numbered 9, after V lost 5 bases and J lost 5 bases. There are 15 residues in the CDR3. Written as DNA, the CDR3 is TGTGCCAGCAGCCCCGGACTAGCGCACAGTGAGACCCAGTACTTC. Translating gives CASSPGLAHSETQYF.

This clonotype was detected many times. The genes are TRBV4-3 and TRBJ2-3, with D unclear. The CDR3 length is 15 residues. Germline lookup yields CDR1 LGHNA and CDR2 YSLEER. V gave up 0 bases and J gave up 2 bases, with 9 bases separating them. CDR3 residues: CASSQDGVPTDTQYF. DNA for the CDR3: TGCGCCAGCAGCCAAGACGGAGTTCCCACAGATACGCAGTATTTT.

The rearrangement uses TRBV6-1 and TRBJ1-4; tentatively, D is TRBD1 (5 bases). Per germline, CDR1 MNHNS and CDR2 SASEGT. This CDR3 spans 15 amino acids. Trimming removed 6 bases from V and 3 bases from J, with 14 bases in between. Written as DNA, the CDR3 is TGTGCCAGCAGAGACGGGGACGGATCTAATGAAAAACTGTTTTTT. The encoded protein is CASRDGDGSNEKLFF.

This clonotype was found a few times. The chain's CDR3 is CASSPGHANEKLFF. The CDR3 DNA reads as TGCGCCAGCAGCCCGGGACACGCCAATGAAAAACTGTTTTTT. The chain joins TRBV5-1 to TRBJ1-4, with D possibly matching TRBD1 (6 bases). Trimming cost V 4 bases and J 5 bases, with 12 bases left between them. In germline, CDR1 is SGHRS, CDR2 YFSETQ. CDR3 size: 14 residues.

This clonotype was observed many times. The chain recombines TRBV7-2 with TRBJ1-2; D is unresolved. V lost 1 base, J lost 5 bases, and 14 bases lay in between. The CDR3 length is 15 residues. The germline CDR1 and CDR2 sequences are SGHTA and FQGNSA. The CDR3 DNA sequence: TGTGCCAGCAGCTTAGTAATGGCAGGCTATTATGGCTACACCTTC. Its translation is CASSLVMAGYYGYTF.

This clonotype was seen more than once but under ten times. CDR3 bases: TGTGCCAGCAGCTCTACCCTCCAGGGGCGCAATGAGCAGTTCTTC. Encoded protein: CASSSTLQGRNEQFF. The chain links TRBV7-2 to TRBJ2-1, with a possible D match to TRBD1 (6 bases). Trimming cost V 4 bases and J 6 bases, with 16 bases left between them. The germline gives CDR1 SGHTA, CDR2 FQGNSA. The CDR3 has 15 amino acids.

In this sample, this clonotype turned up many times. The V call is TRBV20-1, the J call TRBJ2-3; D may be TRBD2 (7 bases). Germline-derived CDR1 and CDR2 are DFQATT and SNEGSKA (reference sequence). Trimming removed 6 bases at V and 5 bases at J, with 18 bases between. This CDR3 spans 14 amino acids. The CDR3: CSAQLRRGGDTQYF. The CDR3 DNA reads as TGCAGTGCCCAATTAAGGAGGGGGGGAGATACGCAGTATTTT.

V is TRBV7-9 and J is TRBJ2-7, with unresolved D. The ends were cut back, 5 bases at V and 3 bases at J, with 20 bases in the middle. CDR3 length equals 16 residues. CDR1 is SEHNR and CDR2 is FQNEAQ in the germline V gene (reference sequence). The chain's CDR3 is CASSTKETLPLYEQYF. CDR3 nucleotide sequence: TGTGCCAGCAGCACCAAAGAGACCCTTCCCCTCTACGAGCAGTACTTC.

This clonotype was found many times. V is TRBV4-3 and J is TRBJ2-7; a possible D gene is TRBD1 (6 bases). The CDR3 sequence is 15 residues long. V lost 0 bases and J lost 3, with 12 bases in between. CDR1 and CDR2 from the germline V gene are LGHNA and YSLEER. The CDR3 DNA reads as TGCGCCAGCAGCCAAGAAGCGGACAGCTACTACGAGCAGTACTTC. This encodes CASSQEADSYYEQYF.

Many counts were recorded for this clonotype. The chain employs TRBV20-1 and TRBJ2-1; D is ambiguous. The V end lost 0 bases, the J end lost 10 bases, and 16 bases lay between the germline ends. Germline CDR1 is DFQATT and CDR2 is SNEGSKA (reference sequence). This CDR3 contains 14 residues. CDR3 region: CSARDLQTVGEQFF. CDR3 DNA: TGCAGTGCTAGAGACCTCCAGACCGTGGGAGAGCAGTTCTTC.

This clonotype has ten or more counts. CDR3 in amino acids: CASSWGTEQYF. DNA for the CDR3: TGTGCCAGCAGTTGGGGCACCGAGCAGTACTTC. V gene TRBV12-3 or TRBV12-4 combines with J gene TRBJ2-7; weak D call: TRBD1 (5 bases). The V end lost 4 bases, the J end lost 6 bases, and 7 bases lay between the germline ends. The CDR3 is 11 amino acids.

There are many counts of this clonotype. The chain couples TRBV20-1 to TRBJ1-2; weak D call: TRBD1 (5 bases). The V and J ends lost 6 bases and 1 base respectively, with 12 bases between them. Germline V gene data show CDR1 as DFQATT and CDR2 as SNEGSKA (reference sequence). This CDR3 is 13 amino acids long. The CDR3 nucleotides are TGCAGTGCCCGGGACCCCAATAACTATGGCTACACCTTC. Translation gives CSARDPNNYGYTF.

This clonotype was seen at least ten times. The chain carries TRBV12-3 or TRBV12-4 and TRBJ1-1, with D uncertain. V lost 3 bases and J lost 5, with 1 base in between. The CDR3 is 10 residues long. The chain's CDR3 is CASSLTEAFF. The CDR3 nucleotides are TGTGCCAGCAGTTTGACTGAAGCTTTCTTT.

The sample holds a few counts of this clonotype. This rearrangement joins TRBV5-1 to TRBJ2-1, with 11 bases identical to TRBD1. CDR3 length: 15 amino acids. V dropped 4 bases and J dropped 8; count of bases not matched to a gene: 8. The germline CDR1 and CDR2 sequences are SGHRS and YFSETQ. CDR3 loop: CASSRKGQGEYEQFF. The CDR3 coding sequence is TGCGCCAGCAGCCGAAAGGGACAGGGGGAATATGAGCAGTTCTTC. Variable domain in full (rest from reference TRBV5-1 and TRBJ2-1): KAGVTQTPRYLIKTRGQQVTLSCSPISGHRSVSWYQQTPGQGLQFLFEYFSETQRNKGNFPGRFSGRQFSNSRSEMNVSTLELGDSALYLCASSRKGQGEYEQFFGPGTRLTVL.

This clonotype was detected ten times or more. The chain couples TRBV20-1 to TRBJ2-2, with TRBD1 matching over 7 bases. Germline V gives CDR1 DFQATT, CDR2 SNEGSKA (reference sequence). The CDR3 contains 13 residues. The ends lost 2 bases at V and 7 bases at J; junction bases unmatched: 4. DNA of the CDR3: TGCAGTGCTAGACGTCAGGGGGACGGGGAGCTGTTTTTT. Translating it yields CSARRQGDGELFF.

This clonotype was found many times. The chain uses TRBV12-3 or TRBV12-4 and TRBJ2-5, with D possibly being TRBD1 (5 bases). There are 15 residues in the CDR3. V dropped 1 base and J dropped 2 bases, with 11 bases sitting between them. CDR3: CASSLVAGIQETQYF. DNA for the CDR3: TGTGCCAGCAGTTTAGTGGCAGGGATACAAGAGACCCAGTACTTC.

The table lists this clonotype with many counts. The chain links TRBV24-1 to TRBJ2-1; 8 nucleotides line up with TRBD1. Losses at the gene ends were 1 base for V and 4 bases for J; bases not matched to a gene: 2. CDR3 length: 15 residues. Germline V CDR1 and CDR2: KGHDR, SFDVKD. CDR3 in amino acids: CATSDLGQGYNEQFF. In DNA form, the CDR3 reads TGTGCCACCAGTGATTTAGGACAGGGATACAATGAGCAGTTCTTC.

This clonotype has only a few counts. This CDR3 reads CSASGGATETQYF. In nucleotides, the CDR3 is TGCAGTGCTAGCGGGGGGGCCACGGAGACCCAGTACTTC. The chain employs TRBV20-1 and TRBJ2-5; 8 bases fit TRBD2. Germline V gene data show CDR1 as DFQATT and CDR2 as SNEGSKA (reference sequence). The CDR3 is made up of 13 amino acids. The V segment lost 3 bases and the J segment 5 bases; nucleotides outside the gene matches: 5.

This clonotype was counted many times. The rearrangement uses TRBV5-1 and TRBJ2-3; D possibly corresponds to TRBD1 (5 bases). Germline loops: CDR1 SGHRS, CDR2 YFSETQ. The CDR3 covers 13 residues. Trimming stripped 2 bases from V and 4 bases from J, with 8 bases between. CDR3 coding DNA: TGCGCCAGCAGCTTCAAGGGGCCAGATACGCAGTATTTT. Protein product: CASSFKGPDTQYF.

The chain joins TRBV21-1 to TRBJ2-7; the DNA was not compared with TRBD1, the D call given in the table. TRBV21-1 is reported as a pseudogene. This CDR3 is 15 amino acids long. CDR3 sequence reads: CASPWRILDSYEQYF. CDR3 DNA: TGTGCCAGCCCCTGGAGGATTCTTGACTCCTACGAGCAGTACTTC.

V is TRBV12-3 or TRBV12-4 and J is TRBJ2-1; perhaps TRBD2 as D (5 bases). This CDR3 has 16 amino acids. Trimming took 10 bases from V and 2 from J, leaving 21 bases between them. The CDR3: CATQTLTDGTYNEQFF. The DNA for the CDR3 is TGTGCCACCCAGACGCTAACGGACGGGACCTACAATGAGCAGTTCTTC.

This clonotype appeared many times. CDR3 DNA: TGCAGTGCTGGTGCGGGCTACACCTTC. The encoded protein is CSAGAGYTF. The rearrangement joins TRBV20-1 to TRBJ1-2, with no clear D. CDR3 size: 9 residues. Germline V gives CDR1 DFQATT, CDR2 SNEGSKA (reference sequence). V dropped 5 bases and J dropped 8 bases, with 6 bases sitting between them.

V usage is TRBV3-1 and J usage is TRBJ2-4; maybe TRBD1 (6 bases). CDR3 length: 13 amino acids. Per germline, CDR1 LGHDT and CDR2 YNNKEL (reference sequence). The ends were cut back, 6 bases at V and 6 bases at J, with 12 bases in the middle. The CDR3 nucleotides are TGTGCCAGCAGACCGGGACAATTAAACATTCAGTACTTC. It is translated as CASRPGQLNIQYF.